Here is one T cell receptor (beta chain) with its context. The target antigen is unknown. Through a sample-barcoded 5' primer and a J-beta primer mix, a second PCR was run for roughly 7 to 11 cycles. MiXCR, applied by TCRdb to the 5' RACE reads, yields one record per CDR3 protein. The table lists roughly 410,000 distinct CDR3 sequences, roughly half of them singletons, with about 54% in the top ten. The CDR3 runs to 13 residues. Germline lookup yields CDR1 MNHEY and CDR2 SMNVEV (reference sequence). This specimen belongs to a study of blood T cells in healthy people across ages. Study results and limitations: Comparison with aged donors showed that long-lived donors had more naive CD4+ cells and higher diversity. The CMV status of each donor remained undetermined, and this could have confounded shifts in expanded clonotypes. Diversity of TCR beta per million T cells declined in a roughly linear way with age.

The draw of peripheral blood yielded about 9.4 milliliters from each donor. This sequence joins TRBV27 and TRBJ2-5; a weak D match, TRBD2 (5 bases). The last part of the DNA fits TRBJ2-7 better; the J call may be wrong. Sequenced: blood. This receptor was taken from a man aged 55-75 years in good health. CDR3 sequence (DNA): TGTGCCAGCAGTGACGGCACTAGAGGCGAGCAGTACTTC. Translation gives CASSDGTRGEQYF.